This T cell receptor beta chain was recovered during a study of technical replicates of blood from four donors. Sequencing used immunoSEQ multiplex PCR; TCRdb keeps in-frame clones, though not all of them. Of approximately 69,000 clones in the sample, approximately 96% are singletons; the top ten hold 0.2% to 0.25%. The germline V gene has CDR1 MGHRA and CDR2 YSYEKL. The V gene lost 1 base and the J gene lost 4 bases, with 11 bases spanning the gap. CDR3 size: 15 residues. The TCR was taken from a human donor in good health. This chain connects TRBV4-1 to TRBJ1-5; D uncertain. The sequenced sample was T cells isolated from PBMCs. The CDR3 protein is CASSQARSVNQPQHF. The CDR3 region has the DNA TGCGCCAGCAGCCAAGCCCGATCAGTTAATCAGCCCCAGCATTTT.